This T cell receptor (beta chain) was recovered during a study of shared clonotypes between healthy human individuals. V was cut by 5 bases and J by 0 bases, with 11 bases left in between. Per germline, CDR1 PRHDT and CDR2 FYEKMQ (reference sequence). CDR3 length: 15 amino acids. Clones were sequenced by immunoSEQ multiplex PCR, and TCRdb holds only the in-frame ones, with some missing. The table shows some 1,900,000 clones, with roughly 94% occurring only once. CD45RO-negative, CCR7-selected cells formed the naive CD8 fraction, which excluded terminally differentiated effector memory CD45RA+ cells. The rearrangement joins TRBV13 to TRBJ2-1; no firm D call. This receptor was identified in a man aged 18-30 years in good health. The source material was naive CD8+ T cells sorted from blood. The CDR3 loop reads CASSLTESSYNEQFF. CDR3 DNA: TGTGCCAGCAGCCTTACTGAAAGCTCCTACAATGAGCAGTTCTTC.